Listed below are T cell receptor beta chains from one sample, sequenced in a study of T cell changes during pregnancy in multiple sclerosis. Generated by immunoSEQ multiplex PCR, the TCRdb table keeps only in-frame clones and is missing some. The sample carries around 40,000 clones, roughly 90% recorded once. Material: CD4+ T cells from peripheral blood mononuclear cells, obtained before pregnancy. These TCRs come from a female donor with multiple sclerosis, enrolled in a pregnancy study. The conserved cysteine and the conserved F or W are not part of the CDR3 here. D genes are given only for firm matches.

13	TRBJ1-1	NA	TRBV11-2	ASSPSPGVWTEAF
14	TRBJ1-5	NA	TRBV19	ASSRRQDMGNQPQH
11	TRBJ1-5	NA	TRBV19	ASSLGGYQPQH
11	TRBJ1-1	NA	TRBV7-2	ASSLARQGTAF
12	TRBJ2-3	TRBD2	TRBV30	AWSRGGGEDTQY
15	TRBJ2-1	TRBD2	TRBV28	ASSSVYGGTSGVEQF
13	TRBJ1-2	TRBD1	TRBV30	AWSTFPGTDYGYT
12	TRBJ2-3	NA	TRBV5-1	ASSLNYATDTQY
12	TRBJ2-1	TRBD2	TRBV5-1	ASSLLAAPNEQF
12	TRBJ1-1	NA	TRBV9	ASSVDMWSTEAF
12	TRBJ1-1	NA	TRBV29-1	SVDGPGMGTEAF
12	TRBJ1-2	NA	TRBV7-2	ASSPSGRLGGYT
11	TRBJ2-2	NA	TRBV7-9	ASRTVYTGELF
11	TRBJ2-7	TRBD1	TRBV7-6	ASGNRDRGQQY
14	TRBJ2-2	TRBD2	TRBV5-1	ASSREGVTNTGELF
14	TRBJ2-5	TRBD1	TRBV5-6	ASSLGWTGPQETQY
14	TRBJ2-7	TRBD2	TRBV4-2	AGSQTTAGGSYEQY
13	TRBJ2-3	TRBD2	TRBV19	ASSIWTSGTDTQY
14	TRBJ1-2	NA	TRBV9	ASSVSPEPLDYGYT
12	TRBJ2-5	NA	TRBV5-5	ASSLSRAAPNLY
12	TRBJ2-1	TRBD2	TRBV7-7	ASSPSSGGGEQF
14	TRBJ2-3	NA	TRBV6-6	ASSYSSQKFTDTQY
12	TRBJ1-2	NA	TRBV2	ASSPKLFLYGYT